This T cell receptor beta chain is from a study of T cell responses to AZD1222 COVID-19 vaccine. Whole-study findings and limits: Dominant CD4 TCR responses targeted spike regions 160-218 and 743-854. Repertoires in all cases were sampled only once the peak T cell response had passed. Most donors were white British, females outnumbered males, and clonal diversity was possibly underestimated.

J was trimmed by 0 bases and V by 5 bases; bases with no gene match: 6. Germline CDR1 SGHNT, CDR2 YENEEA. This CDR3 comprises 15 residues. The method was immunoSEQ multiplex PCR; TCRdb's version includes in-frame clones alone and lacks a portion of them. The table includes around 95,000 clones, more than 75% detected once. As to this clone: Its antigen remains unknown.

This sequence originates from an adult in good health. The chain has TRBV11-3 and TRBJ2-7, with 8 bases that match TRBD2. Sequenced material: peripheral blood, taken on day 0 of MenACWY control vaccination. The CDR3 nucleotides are TGTGCCAGCAGCCCCGGGGGGGAGAGCTCCTACGAGCAGTACTTC. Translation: CASSPGGESSYEQYF.